This TCR beta chain stems from a study of T cells expressing NK-cell markers (TCRdb year 2020). Context from the whole study: Three sorted T-cell subsets (CD3+CD56+NKG2C+, CD3+CD56+NKG2C- and CD3+CD56-NKG2C+) from fewer than 10 donors had their TCR beta-chain repertoires profiled. Seven of the eight sequenced donors were HCMV-seropositive and one was HCMV-seronegative. Randomly selected healthy volunteers, three men and five women, were used as the eight sequenced donors. Illumina HiSeq 2000/2500, MiSeq or NextSeq was used to sequence libraries as 2 x 150 bp reads.

What the work shows at the level of the full study, not this receptor alone: In more than 5 donors, the dominant CD3+CD56+NKG2C+ clonotypes ranked among the top 10 CD8+ clonotypes, making up roughly 1.0-7.0% of CD8+ T cells. Whether the expanded NKG2C-expressing T cell clones were specific for HCMV antigens remained unclear. Those dominant clonotypes were again the most abundant among CD3+CD56-NKG2C+ cells in a handful of donors, at about 25-60.1%.

A commercial ELISA kit detecting HCMV-specific IgG in serum was used to determine HCMV serostatus. Peripheral blood mononuclear cells were isolated from blood by Ficoll density gradient centrifugation. CDR3 length: 16 amino acids, cysteine to phenylalanine. No DNA is given. The germline V gene encodes CDR1 SGHDT and CDR2 YYEEEE. Notes on this clonotype: Its antigen remains unidentified.

The sequencing machine was an Illumina HiSeq 2000. 5'RACE template switching, by which a universal primer site and unique molecular identifiers were added, was used to make TCR beta cDNA libraries. cDNA synthesis was primed from the TCR beta constant segment, followed by two successive PCR amplification steps. As for how the authors treated the data: MIGEC handled demultiplexing of the reads and grouping by UMI, while MiTCR was used to assemble and quantify clonotypes. To exclude erroneous sequences, any TCR cDNA sequence not supported by at least two reads was discarded. Downstream repertoire analysis used the tcR package, and clonotypes were matched across fractions by CDR3 nucleotide sequence plus V segment. VDJmatch was used to annotate antigen specificity against VDJdb, with one amino acid substitution allowed in CDR3. TCRdb reprocessed the raw reads; every CDR3 protein sequence is a single record, and DNA is not supplied. TCRdb's processing, not the authors' own work, is the source of the V and J calls. The sample's records list roughly 430,000 distinct CDR3 sequences. The ten biggest clones cover roughly 8% of the sample.

The receptor was isolated from a woman between 18 and 70 years old in good health. Sequencing used blood T cells: a sorted CD56 or NKG2C T cell subset, CD4+ or CD8+ T cells, or bulk PBMC T cells (not recorded which). The rearranged segments are TRBV5-6 and TRBJ2-1. CDR3 protein: CASSFAEPSSYNEQFF.